The entry that follows covers one TCR beta chain sequence. Its antigen is unidentified. This sample stems from a study of T-cell memory formation after mild COVID-19. Across the whole study: TCR clusters largely stayed donor specific. Regarding the study as a whole: CD4/CD8 balance characterized clones contracting day 15 to 85, and CD4+ skew characterized later expanders. A subset of responding clones appeared in pre-infection memory, suggesting cross-reactive memory joined.

Researchers used 5'RACE with constant-segment primers to make TCR alpha and TCR beta cDNA libraries that carry sample barcodes and UMIs. TCRdb re-derived calls from the 5' RACE reads in MiXCR, one entry per CDR3 protein. The sample consists of more than 350,000 distinct CDR3 sequences, 20% to 25% of them appearing once. The CDR3 totals 16 residues. J was trimmed by 5 bases and V by 6 bases; bases with no gene match: 7. Germline-derived CDR1 and CDR2 are MGHRA and YSYEKL. This TCR came from an adult woman who had mild COVID-19 (a few samples of this study predate the infection). Cell type and time point are not known. The rearrangement joins TRBV4-1 to TRBJ2-1; 13 nucleotides align to TRBD2. The sample consisted of PBMCs or a T cell subset sorted from them (not recorded which). The CDR3 coding sequence is TGCGCCAGCAGTTCACACACTAGCGGGGGGGACAATGAGCAGTTCTTC. Translation: CASSSHTSGGDNEQFF.